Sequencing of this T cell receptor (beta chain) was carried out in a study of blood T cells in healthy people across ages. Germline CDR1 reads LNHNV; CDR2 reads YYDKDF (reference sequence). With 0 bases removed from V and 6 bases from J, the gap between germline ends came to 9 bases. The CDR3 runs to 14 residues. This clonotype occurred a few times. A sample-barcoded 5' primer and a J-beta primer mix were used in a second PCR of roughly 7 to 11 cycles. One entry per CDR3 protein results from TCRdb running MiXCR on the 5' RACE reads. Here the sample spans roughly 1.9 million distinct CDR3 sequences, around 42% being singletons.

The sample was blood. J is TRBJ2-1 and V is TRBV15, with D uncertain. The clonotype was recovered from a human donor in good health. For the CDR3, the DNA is TGTGCCACCAGCAGAGATTTAGCCGCCAATGAGCAGTTCTTC. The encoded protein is CATSRDLAANEQFF.